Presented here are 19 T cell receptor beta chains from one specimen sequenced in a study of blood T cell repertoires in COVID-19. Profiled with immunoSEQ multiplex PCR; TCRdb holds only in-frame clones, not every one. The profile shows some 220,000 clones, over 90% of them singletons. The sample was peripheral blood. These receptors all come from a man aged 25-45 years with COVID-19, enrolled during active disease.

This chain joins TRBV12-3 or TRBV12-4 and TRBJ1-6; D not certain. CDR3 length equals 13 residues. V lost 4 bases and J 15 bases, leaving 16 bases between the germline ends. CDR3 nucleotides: TGTGCCAGCAGTTCGAATACCCAGGCATTCCTCCACTTT. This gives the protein CASSSNTQAFLHF.

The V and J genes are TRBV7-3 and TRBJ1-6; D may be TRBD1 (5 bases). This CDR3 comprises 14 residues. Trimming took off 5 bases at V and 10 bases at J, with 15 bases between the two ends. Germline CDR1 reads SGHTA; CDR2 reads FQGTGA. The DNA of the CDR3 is TGTGCCAGCAGCGCAGGGTATTCGGAATCACCCCTCCACTTT. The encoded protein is CASSAGYSESPLHF.

The CDR3 sequence: CASSEATGQGYEQYF. The CDR3 DNA follows: TGTGCCAGCAGTGAAGCTACGGGACAGGGCTACGAGCAGTACTTC. The rearrangement joins TRBV6-1 to TRBJ2-7; 9 nucleotides line up with TRBD1. V lost 0 bases, J lost 3 bases, and 3 bases stayed unmatched. The CDR3 contains 15 residues. The V gene's germline CDR1 is MNHNS and CDR2 SASEGT.

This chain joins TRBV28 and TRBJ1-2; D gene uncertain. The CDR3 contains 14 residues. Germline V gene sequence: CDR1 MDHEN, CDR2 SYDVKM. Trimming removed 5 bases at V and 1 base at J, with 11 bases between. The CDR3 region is CASSELGGNYGYTF. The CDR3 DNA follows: TGTGCCAGCAGTGAGTTGGGAGGTAACTATGGCTACACCTTC.

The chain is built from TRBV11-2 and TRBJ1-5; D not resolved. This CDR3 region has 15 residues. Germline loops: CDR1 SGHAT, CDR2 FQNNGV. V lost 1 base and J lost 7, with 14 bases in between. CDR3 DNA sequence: TGTGCCAGCAGCTTAGTTGGAGGGAAAGTGCAGCCCCAGCATTTT. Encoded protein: CASSLVGGKVQPQHF. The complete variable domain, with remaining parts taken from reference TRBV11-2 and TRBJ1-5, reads EAGVAQSPRYKIIEKRQSVAFWCNPISGHATLYWYQQILGQGPKLLIQFQNNGVVDDSQLPKDRFSAERLKGVDSTLKIQPAKLEDSAVYLCASSLVGGKVQPQHFGDGTRLSIL.

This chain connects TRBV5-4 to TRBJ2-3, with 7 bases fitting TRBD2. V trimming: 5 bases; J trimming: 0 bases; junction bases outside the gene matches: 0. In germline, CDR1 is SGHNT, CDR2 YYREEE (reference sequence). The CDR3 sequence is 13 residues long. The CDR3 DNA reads TGTGCCAGCAGAGCGGGGAGCACAGATACGCAGTATTTT. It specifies CASRAGSTDTQYF.

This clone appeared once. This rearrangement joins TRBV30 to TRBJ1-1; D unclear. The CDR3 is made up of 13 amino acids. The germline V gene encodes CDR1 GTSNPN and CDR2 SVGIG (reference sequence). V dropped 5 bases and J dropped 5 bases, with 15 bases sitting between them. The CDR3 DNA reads TGTGCCTGGGGGATGCTGGGGAGAACTGAAGCTTTCTTT. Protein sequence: CAWGMLGRTEAFF.

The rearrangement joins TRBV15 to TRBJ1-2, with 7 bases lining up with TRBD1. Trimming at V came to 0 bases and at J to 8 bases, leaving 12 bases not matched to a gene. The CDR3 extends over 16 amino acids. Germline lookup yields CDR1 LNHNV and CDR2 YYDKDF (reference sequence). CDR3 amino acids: CATSRDLDRAREGYTF. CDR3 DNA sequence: TGTGCCACCAGCAGAGACCTAGACAGGGCGCGGGAAGGCTACACCTTC.

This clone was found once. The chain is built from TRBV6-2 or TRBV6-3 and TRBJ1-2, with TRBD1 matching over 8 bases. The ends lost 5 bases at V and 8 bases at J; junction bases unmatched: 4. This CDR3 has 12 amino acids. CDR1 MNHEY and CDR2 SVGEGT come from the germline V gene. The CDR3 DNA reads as TGTGCCAGCAGTGGACAGGGATTGGGCTACACCTTC. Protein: CASSGQGLGYTF.

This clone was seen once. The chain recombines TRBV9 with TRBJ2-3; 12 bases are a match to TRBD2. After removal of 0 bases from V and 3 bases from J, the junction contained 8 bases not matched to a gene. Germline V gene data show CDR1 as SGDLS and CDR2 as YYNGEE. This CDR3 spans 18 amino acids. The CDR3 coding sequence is TGTGCCAGCAGCGTAGAGTCGTCTAGCGGGGGGGGAACAGATACGCAGTATTTT. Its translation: CASSVESSSGGGTDTQYF.

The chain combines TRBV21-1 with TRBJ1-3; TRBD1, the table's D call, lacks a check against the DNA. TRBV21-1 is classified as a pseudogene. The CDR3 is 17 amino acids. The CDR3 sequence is CASSKEGRGYSGNTIYF. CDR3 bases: TGTGCCAGCAGCAAAGAGGGTAGGGGATACTCTGGAAACACCATATATTTT.

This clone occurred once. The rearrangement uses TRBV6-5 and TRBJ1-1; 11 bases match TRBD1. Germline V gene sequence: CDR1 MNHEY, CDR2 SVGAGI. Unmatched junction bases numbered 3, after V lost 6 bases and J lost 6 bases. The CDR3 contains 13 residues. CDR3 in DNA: TGTGCCAGCAGGGGACAGGGGGTTTCTGAAGCTTTCTTT. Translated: CASRGQGVSEAFF.

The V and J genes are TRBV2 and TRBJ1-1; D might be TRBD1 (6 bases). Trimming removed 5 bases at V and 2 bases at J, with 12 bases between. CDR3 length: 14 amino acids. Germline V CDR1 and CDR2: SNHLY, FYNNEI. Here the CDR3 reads CASSPGTFNTEAFF. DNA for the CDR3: TGTGCCAGCAGTCCCGGGACATTCAACACTGAAGCTTTCTTT.

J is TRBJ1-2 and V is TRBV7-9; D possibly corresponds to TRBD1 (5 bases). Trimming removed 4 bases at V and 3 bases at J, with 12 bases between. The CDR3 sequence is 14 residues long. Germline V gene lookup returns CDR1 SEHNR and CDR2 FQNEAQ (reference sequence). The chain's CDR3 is CASSSSGGYYGYTF. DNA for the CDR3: TGTGCCAGCAGCTCGTCCGGGGGATACTATGGCTACACCTTC.

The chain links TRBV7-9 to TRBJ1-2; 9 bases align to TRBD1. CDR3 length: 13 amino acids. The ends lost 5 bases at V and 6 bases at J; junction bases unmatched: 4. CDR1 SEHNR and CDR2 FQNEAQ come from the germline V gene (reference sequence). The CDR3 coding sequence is TGTGCCAGCAGCCTGGGACAGGGACATGGCTACACCTTC. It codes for CASSLGQGHGYTF.

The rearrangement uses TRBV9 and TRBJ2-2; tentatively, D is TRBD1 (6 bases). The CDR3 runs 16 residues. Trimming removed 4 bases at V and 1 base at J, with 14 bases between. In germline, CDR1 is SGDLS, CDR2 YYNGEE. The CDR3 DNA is TGTGCCAGCAGCAAACGACAGGACGTGAACACCGGGGAGCTGTTTTTT. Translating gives CASSKRQDVNTGELFF.

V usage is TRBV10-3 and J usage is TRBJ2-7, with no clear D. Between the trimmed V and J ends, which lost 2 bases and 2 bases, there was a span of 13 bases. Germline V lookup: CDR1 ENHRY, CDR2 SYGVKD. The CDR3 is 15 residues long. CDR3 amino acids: CAISEGGRQTYEQYF. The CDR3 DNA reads TGTGCCATCAGTGAGGGTGGGCGACAAACCTACGAGCAGTACTTC.

The DNA for the CDR3 is TGTGCCAGTAGAACTAGCGGGGGGGCCCCAGATACGCAGTATTTT. This sequence encodes CASRTSGGAPDTQYF. J is TRBJ2-3 and V is TRBV19; 13 nucleotides line up with TRBD2. The CDR3 covers 15 residues. Germline loops: CDR1 LNHDA, CDR2 SQIVND (reference sequence). V dropped 6 bases and J dropped 4; count of bases not matched to a gene: 4. Looking up the rest from reference TRBV19 and TRBJ2-3 gives the full variable domain: DGGITQSPKYLFRKEGQNVTLSCEQNLNHDAMYWYRQDPGQGLRLIYYSQIVNDFQKGDIAEGYSVSREKKESFPLTVTSAQKNPTAFYLCASRTSGGAPDTQYFGPGTRLTVL.

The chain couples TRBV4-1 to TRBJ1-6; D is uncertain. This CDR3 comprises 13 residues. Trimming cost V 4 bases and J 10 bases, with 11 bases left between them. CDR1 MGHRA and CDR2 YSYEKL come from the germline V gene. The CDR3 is CASSPPGKSPLHF. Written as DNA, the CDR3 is TGCGCCAGCAGCCCTCCGGGGAAATCACCCCTCCACTTT.